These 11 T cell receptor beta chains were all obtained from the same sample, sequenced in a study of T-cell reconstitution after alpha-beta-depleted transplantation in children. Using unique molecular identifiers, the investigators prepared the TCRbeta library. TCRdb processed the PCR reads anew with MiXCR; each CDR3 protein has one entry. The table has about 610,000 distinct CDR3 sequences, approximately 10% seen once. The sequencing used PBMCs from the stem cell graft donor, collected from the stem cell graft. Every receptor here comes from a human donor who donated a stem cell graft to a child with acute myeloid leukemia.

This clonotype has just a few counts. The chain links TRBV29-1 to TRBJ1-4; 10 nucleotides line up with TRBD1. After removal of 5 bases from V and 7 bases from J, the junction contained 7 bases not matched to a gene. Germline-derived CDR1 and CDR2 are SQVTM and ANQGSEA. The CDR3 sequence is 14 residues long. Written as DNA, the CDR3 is TGCAGCGTTCGATCCGGGACAGGGGTTGAAAAACTGTTTTTT. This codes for CSVRSGTGVEKLFF.

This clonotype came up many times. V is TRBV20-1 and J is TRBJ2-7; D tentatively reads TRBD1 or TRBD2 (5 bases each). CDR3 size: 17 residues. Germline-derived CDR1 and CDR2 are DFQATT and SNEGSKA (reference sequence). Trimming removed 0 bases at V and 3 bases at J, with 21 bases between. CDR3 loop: CSARDVLVGTVNYEQYF. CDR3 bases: TGCAGTGCTAGAGATGTTTTGGTTGGGACGGTTAACTACGAGCAGTACTTC.

The CDR3 reads CASRLLAAGDEQFF. Here the CDR3 DNA reads TGTGCCAGCAGACTTCTAGCGGCGGGCGATGAGCAGTTCTTC. V is TRBV14 and J is TRBJ2-1; 7 bases are a match to TRBD2. This CDR3 has 14 residues. CDR1 and CDR2 from the germline V gene are SGHDN and FVKESK. V was pared by 6 bases and J by 8 bases, with 10 bases of the junction left unmatched.

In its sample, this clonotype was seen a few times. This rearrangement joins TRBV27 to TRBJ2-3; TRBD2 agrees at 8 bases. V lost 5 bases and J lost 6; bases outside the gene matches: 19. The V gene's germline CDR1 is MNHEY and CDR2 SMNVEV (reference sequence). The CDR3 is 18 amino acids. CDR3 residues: CASSTDSHAAGGTDTQYF. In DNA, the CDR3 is TGTGCCAGCAGTACAGACTCCCACGCTGCGGGAGGTACTGATACGCAGTATTTT.

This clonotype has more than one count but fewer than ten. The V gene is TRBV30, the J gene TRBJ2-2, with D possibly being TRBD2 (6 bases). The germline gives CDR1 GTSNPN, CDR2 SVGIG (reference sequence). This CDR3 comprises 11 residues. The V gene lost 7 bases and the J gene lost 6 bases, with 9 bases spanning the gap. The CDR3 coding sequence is TGTGCCTCTTTAGCGGCCGGGGAGCTGTTTTTT. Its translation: CASLAAGELFF.

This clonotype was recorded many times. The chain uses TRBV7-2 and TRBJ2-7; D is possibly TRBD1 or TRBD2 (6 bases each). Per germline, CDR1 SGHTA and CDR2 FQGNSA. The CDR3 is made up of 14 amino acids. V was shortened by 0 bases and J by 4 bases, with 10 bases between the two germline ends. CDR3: CASSLAGGRYEQYF. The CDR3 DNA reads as TGTGCCAGCAGCTTAGCGGGGGGCAGGTACGAGCAGTACTTC.

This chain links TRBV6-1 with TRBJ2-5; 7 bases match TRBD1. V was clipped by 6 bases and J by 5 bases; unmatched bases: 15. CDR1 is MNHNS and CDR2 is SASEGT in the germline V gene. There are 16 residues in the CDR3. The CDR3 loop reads CASRIDRSDRVETQYF. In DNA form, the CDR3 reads TGTGCCAGCAGAATCGACCGATCCGACAGGGTTGAGACCCAGTACTTC.

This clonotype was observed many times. The DNA of the CDR3 is TGTGCCAGCAGCTTACCCCCCAGTAGGAGCACTGAAGCTTTCTTT. Translation gives CASSLPPSRSTEAFF. The chain employs TRBV7-9 and TRBJ1-1; D call uncertain. Deletions cut 2 bases from V and 4 bases from J, with 14 bases between. The CDR3 contains 15 residues. The V gene's germline CDR1 is SEHNR and CDR2 FQNEAQ (reference sequence).

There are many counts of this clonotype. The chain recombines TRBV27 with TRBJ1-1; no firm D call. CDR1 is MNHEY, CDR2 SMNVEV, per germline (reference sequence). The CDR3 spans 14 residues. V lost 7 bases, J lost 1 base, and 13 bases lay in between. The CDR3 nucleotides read TGTGCCAGCACCGATTTAACACAGAACACTGAAGCTTTCTTT. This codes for CASTDLTQNTEAFF.

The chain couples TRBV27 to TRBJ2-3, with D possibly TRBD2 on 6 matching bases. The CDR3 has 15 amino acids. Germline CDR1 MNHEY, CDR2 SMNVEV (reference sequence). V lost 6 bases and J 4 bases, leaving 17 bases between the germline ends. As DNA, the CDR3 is TGTGCCAGCAGCCAGGAGGGCCAGGCAGCAGATACGCAGTATTTT. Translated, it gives CASSQEGQAADTQYF.

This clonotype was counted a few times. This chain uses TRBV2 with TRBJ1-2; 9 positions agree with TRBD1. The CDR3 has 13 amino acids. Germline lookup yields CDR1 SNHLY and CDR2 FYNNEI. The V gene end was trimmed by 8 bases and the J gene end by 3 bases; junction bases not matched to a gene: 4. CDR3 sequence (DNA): TGTGCCAGCCTACAGGGGGCCGACTATGGCTACACCTTC. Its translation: CASLQGADYGYTF.